Sequencing of this T cell receptor beta chain was carried out in a study of blood T cell repertoires in COVID-19. Study-level information: There were acute and convalescent COVID-19 samples, and they came from the United States, Italy and Spain.

A note on this clone: One junction end disagrees with the germline gene, perhaps due to a read error.

Germline V CDR1 and CDR2: MNHEY, SVGEGT. The CDR3 is 15 residues long. Per the study methods: Amplifying reference gene primers gave estimates of nucleated cell counts. Repertoires were generated with immunoSEQ multiplex PCR, while TCRdb's copy carries only in-frame clones and drops some. The V and J calls and the clone size are those of that table, but D and trimming were determined from the DNA. The sample contains roughly 290,000 clones, about nine tenths of which appear only once. Source material: peripheral blood. The chain links TRBV6-2 or TRBV6-3 to TRBJ2-7, with a weak D call TRBD1 (7 bases). The clonotype originates from a woman in her 30s with COVID-19, enrolled during active disease. The CDR3 region is CASTYGGQSIYEQYF. The CDR3 DNA reads TGTGCCAGCACTTACGGGGGACAGTCAATCTACGAGCAGTACTTC.